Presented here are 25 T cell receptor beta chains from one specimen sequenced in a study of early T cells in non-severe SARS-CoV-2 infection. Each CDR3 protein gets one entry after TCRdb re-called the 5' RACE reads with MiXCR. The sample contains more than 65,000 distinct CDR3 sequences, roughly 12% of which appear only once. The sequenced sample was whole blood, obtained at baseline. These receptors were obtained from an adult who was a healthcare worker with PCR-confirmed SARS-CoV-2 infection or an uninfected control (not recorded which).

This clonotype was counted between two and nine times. CDR3 region: CASSLAGRVKPYEQYF. CDR3 DNA sequence: TGCGCCAGCAGCTTGGCGGGCAGGGTGAAACCCTACGAGCAGTACTTC. This chain joins TRBV5-1 and TRBJ2-7, with D possibly being TRBD1 (5 bases). Germline V gene data show CDR1 as SGHRS and CDR2 as YFSETQ. This CDR3 is built from 16 residues. Trimming took 0 bases from V and 2 from J, leaving 15 bases between them.

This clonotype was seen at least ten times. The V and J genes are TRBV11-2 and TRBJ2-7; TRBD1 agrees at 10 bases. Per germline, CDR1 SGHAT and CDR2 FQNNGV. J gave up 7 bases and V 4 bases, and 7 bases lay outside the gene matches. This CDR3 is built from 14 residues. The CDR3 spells CASSWGQGSGEQYF. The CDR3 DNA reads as TGTGCCAGCAGCTGGGGACAGGGGTCGGGGGAGCAGTACTTC.

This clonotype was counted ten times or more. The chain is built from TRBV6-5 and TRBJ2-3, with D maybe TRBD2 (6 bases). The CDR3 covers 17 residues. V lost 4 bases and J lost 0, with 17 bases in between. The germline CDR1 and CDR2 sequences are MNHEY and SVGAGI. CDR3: CASSSKPSATSTDTQYF. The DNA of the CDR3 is TGTGCCAGCAGTTCCAAACCTAGCGCAACTAGCACAGATACGCAGTATTTT.

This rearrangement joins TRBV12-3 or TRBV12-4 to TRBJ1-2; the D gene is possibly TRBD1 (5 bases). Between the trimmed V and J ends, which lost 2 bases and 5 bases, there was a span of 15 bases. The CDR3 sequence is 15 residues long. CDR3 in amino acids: CASSLFVGQGYGYTF. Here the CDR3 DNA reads TGTGCCAGCAGTTTATTCGTGGGGCAGGGATATGGCTACACCTTC.

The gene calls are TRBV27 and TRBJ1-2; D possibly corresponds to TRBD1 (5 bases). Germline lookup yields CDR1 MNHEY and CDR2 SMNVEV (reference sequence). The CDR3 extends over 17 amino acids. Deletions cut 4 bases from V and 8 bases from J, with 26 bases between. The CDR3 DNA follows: TGTGCCAGCAGTTATCCCTTCCGGGCAGGCGGACACCGGGGCTACACCTTC. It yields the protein CASSYPFRAGGHRGYTF.

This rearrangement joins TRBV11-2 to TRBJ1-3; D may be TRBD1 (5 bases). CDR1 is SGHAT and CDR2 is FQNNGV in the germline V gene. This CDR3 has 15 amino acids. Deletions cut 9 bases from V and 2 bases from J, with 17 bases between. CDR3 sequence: CASRTPRGTGNTIYF. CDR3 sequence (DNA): TGTGCCAGTAGAACGCCGAGGGGAACTGGAAACACCATATATTTT. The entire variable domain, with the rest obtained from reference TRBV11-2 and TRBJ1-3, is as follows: EAGVAQSPRYKIIEKRQSVAFWCNPISGHATLYWYQQILGQGPKLLIQFQNNGVVDDSQLPKDRFSAERLKGVDSTLKIQPAKLEDSAVYLCASRTPRGTGNTIYFGEGSWLTVV.

CDR3 region: CASSFSGGAREQYF. The CDR3 coding sequence is TGTGCCAGCAGCTTTAGCGGGGGGGCACGGGAGCAGTACTTC. J is TRBJ2-7 and V is TRBV5-4; the match to TRBD2 covers 11 bases. CDR1 and CDR2 from the germline V gene are SGHNT and YYREEE (reference sequence). This CDR3 is 14 amino acids long. Germline trimming cut 2 bases from V and 7 bases from J; bases unmatched to any gene: 5.

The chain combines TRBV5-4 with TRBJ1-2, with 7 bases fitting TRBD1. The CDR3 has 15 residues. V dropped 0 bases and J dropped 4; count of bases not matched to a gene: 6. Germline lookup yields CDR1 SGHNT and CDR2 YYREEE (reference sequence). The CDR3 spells CASSLVPGGLYGYTF. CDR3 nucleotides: TGTGCCAGCAGCTTGGTGCCAGGGGGACTCTATGGCTACACCTTC. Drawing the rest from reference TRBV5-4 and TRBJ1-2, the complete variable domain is ETGVTQSPTHLIKTRGQQVTLRCSSQSGHNTVSWYQQALGQGPQFIFQYYREEENGRGNFPPRFSGLQFPNYSSELNVNALELDDSALYLCASSLVPGGLYGYTFGSGTRLTVV.

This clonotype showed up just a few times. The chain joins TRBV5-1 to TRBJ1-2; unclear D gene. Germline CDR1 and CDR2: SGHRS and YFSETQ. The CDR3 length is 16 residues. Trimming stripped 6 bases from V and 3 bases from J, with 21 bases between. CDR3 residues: CASMTGVKSPDYGYTF. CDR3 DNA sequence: TGCGCCAGCATGACGGGTGTAAAGTCCCCCGACTATGGCTACACCTTC.

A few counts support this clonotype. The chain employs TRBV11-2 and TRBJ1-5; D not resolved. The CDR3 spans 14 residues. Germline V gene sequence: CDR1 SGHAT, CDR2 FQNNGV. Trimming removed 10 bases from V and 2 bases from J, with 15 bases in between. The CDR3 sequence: CATPMYPGNQPQHF. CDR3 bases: TGTGCCACTCCGATGTATCCTGGCAATCAGCCCCAGCATTTT.

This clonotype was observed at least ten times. The CDR3 region has the DNA TGTGCCAGCAGTTTCCTCGTTACAGATAGAGAGGTCAATGGCTACACCTTC. Protein: CASSFLVTDREVNGYTF. The chain has TRBV28 and TRBJ1-2, with D uncertain. Germline V lookup: CDR1 MDHEN, CDR2 SYDVKM. The length of the CDR3 is 17 residues. V lost 3 bases and J lost 6, with 23 bases in between.

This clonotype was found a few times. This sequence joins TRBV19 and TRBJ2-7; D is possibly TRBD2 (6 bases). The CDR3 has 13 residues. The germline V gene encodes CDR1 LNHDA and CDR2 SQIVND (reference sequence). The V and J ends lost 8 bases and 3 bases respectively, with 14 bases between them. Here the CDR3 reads CASGPRGCYEQYF. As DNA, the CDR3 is TGTGCCAGTGGACCCCGGGGGTGCTACGAGCAGTACTTC.

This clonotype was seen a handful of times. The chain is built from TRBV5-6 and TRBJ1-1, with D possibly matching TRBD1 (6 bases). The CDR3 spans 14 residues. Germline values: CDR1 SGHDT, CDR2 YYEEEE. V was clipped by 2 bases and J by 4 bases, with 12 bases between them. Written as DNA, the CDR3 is TGTGCCAGCAGCTTACAGGGTTGGAGCACTGAAGCTTTCTTT. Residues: CASSLQGWSTEAFF.

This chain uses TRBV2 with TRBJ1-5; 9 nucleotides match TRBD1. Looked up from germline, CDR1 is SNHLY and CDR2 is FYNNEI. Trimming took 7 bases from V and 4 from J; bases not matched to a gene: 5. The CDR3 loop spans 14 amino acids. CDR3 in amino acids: CASNGTGLNQPQHF. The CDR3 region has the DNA TGTGCCAGCAATGGGACAGGGCTGAATCAGCCCCAGCATTTT.

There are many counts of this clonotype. The CDR3 DNA reads TGTGCCAGCAGCTCAGGGCTCGGGACTGGTCCCTACGAGCAGTACTTC. Translating gives CASSSGLGTGPYEQYF. The chain joins TRBV5-6 to TRBJ2-7; TRBD2 might be the D (6 bases). Per germline, CDR1 SGHDT and CDR2 YYEEEE. The CDR3 spans 16 residues. V was cut by 3 bases and J by 2 bases, with 18 bases left in between.

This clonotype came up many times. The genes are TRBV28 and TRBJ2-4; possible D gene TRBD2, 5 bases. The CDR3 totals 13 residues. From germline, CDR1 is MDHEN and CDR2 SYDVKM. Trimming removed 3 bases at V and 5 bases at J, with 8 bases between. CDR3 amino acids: CASSLRAQNIQYF. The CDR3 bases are TGTGCCAGCAGTTTGAGGGCCCAAAACATTCAGTACTTC.

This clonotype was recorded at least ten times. In nucleotides, the CDR3 is TGTGCCAGCAGCCGTACGGGACTAGCTTTGAATGAGCAGTTCTTC. Encoded protein: CASSRTGLALNEQFF. The V and J genes are TRBV7-3 and TRBJ2-1; 9 bases match TRBD2. With V trimmed by 5 bases and J by 7 bases, 9 bases remained unmatched. The CDR3 length is 15 residues. Germline V gene data show CDR1 as SGHTA and CDR2 as FQGTGA. Full variable domain (missing parts from reference TRBV7-3 and TRBJ2-1): GAGVSQTPSNKVTEKGKYVELRCDPISGHTALYWYRQSLGQGPEFLIYFQGTGAADDSGLPNDRFFAVRPEGSVSTLKIQRTERGDSAVYLCASSRTGLALNEQFFGPGTRLTVL.

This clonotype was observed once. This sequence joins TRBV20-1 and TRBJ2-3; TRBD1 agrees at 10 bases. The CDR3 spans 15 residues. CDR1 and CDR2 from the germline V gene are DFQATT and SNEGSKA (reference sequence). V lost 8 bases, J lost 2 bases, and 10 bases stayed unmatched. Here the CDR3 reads CSSYDRGLPTDTQYF. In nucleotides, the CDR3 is TGCAGTTCGTACGACAGGGGGCTCCCCACAGATACGCAGTATTTT.

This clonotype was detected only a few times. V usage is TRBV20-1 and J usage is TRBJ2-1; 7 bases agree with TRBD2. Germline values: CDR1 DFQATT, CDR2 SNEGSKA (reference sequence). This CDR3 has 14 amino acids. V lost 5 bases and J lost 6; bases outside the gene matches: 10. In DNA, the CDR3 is TGCAGTGCTGGGAGGGGCCTTGCCGGCAATGAGCAGTTCTTC. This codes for CSAGRGLAGNEQFF.

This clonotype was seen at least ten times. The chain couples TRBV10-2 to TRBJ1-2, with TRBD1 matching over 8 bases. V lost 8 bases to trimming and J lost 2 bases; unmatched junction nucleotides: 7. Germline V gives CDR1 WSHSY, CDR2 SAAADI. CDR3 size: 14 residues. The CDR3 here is CASGQGLLNYGYTF. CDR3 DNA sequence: TGCGCCAGCGGACAGGGACTGCTGAACTATGGCTACACCTTC.

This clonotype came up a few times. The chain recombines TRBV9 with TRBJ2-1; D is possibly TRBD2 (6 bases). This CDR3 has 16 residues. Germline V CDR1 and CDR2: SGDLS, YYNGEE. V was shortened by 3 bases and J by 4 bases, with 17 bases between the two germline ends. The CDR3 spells CASSAGPGSQYNEQFF. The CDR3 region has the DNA TGTGCCAGCAGCGCAGGCCCCGGGAGCCAATACAATGAGCAGTTCTTC.

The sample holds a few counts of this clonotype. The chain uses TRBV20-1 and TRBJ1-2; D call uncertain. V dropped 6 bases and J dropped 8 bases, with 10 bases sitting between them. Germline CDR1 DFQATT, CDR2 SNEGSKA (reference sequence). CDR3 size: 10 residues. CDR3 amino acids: CSATPEGYTF. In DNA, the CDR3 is TGCAGTGCCACACCTGAAGGCTACACCTTC.

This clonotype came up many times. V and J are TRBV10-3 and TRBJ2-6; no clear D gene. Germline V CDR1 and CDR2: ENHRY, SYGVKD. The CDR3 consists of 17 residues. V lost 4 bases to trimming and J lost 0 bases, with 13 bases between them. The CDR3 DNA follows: TGTGCCATCAGTGTTGGGAAGACGAACTCTGGGGCCAACGTCCTGACTTTC. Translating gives CAISVGKTNSGANVLTF.

CDR3 protein: CASGPRTGVRNEQFF. The CDR3 coding sequence is TGTGCCAGCGGCCCCCGGACAGGGGTAAGGAATGAGCAGTTCTTC. The genes are TRBV21-1 and TRBJ2-1; the D call of TRBD1 is as the table states it, not checked on the DNA. TRBV21-1 is recorded as a pseudogene. CDR3 size: 15 residues.

DNA of the CDR3: TGTGCCAGCATCCGATCAGGGGCAGGGGATGAAAAACTGTTTTTT. The encoded protein is CASIRSGAGDEKLFF. The chain combines TRBV28 with TRBJ1-4, with D tentatively TRBD1 (6 bases). Trimming removed 7 bases from V and 6 bases from J, with 18 bases in between. This CDR3 spans 15 amino acids. Germline V CDR1 and CDR2: MDHEN, SYDVKM.